A single sample is the source of the 12 T cell receptor beta chains below, sequenced in a study of monozygotic twins with inflammatory bowel disease. One entry per CDR3 protein, without DNA, is what TCRdb gives after re-calling the 5' RACE reads. The sample has 330,000 or so distinct CDR3 sequences. The sequenced sample consisted of blood. The receptor set was obtained from a human donor with ulcerative colitis or Crohn's disease, or a healthy co-twin of an affected twin (not recorded which).

The chain recombines TRBV3-1 with TRBJ2-7; lacking DNA, the TRBD2 call made by TCRdb goes unchecked. The CDR3 is 15 amino acids. Germline V gene data show CDR1 as LGHDT and CDR2 as YNNKEL (reference sequence). The CDR3 region is CASSPRRAVAYEQYF.

The chain links TRBV27 to TRBJ2-5. Per the germline V gene, CDR1 is MNHEY and CDR2 is SMNVEV (reference sequence). CDR3 size: 15 residues. CDR3 protein: CASSLLSRAKETQYF.

The chain links TRBV9 to TRBJ2-2; TCRdb proposes TRBD2, but this gene call is untestable without DNA. CDR3 length: 15 amino acids. Germline values: CDR1 SGDLS, CDR2 YYNGEE. CDR3 sequence: CASSVNAGGTGELFF.

The rearrangement links TRBV25-1 to TRBJ2-7; TCRdb returns TRBD1, unconfirmable since there is no DNA. This CDR3 has 16 residues. CDR1 and CDR2 from the germline V gene are MGHDK and SYGVNS. The CDR3 sequence: CASQAAVGTGTYEQYF.

The chain employs TRBV10-3 and TRBJ2-4; TCRdb indicates TRBD1, and absent DNA this call remains unverified. Germline V gives CDR1 ENHRY, CDR2 SYGVKD. There are 14 residues in the CDR3. The CDR3 protein is CAISETGERNIQYF.

The chain uses TRBV15 and TRBJ2-5; the TCRdb D gene call, TRBD2, has no DNA to confirm it. The CDR3 is 19 residues long. CDR1 is LNHNV and CDR2 is YYDKDF in the germline V gene (reference sequence). The chain's CDR3 is CATSRDLPKRGRFEETQYF.

This chain links TRBV2 with TRBJ2-2; TCRdb indicates TRBD2, and absent DNA this call remains unverified. Germline CDR1 is SNHLY and CDR2 is FYNNEI. The CDR3 runs 14 residues. CDR3 amino acids: CASKTKTNTGELFF.

The V and J genes are TRBV20-1 and TRBJ2-4; TCRdb picks TRBD2, but there is no DNA to check that call. Germline CDR1 and CDR2: DFQATT and SNEGSKA (reference sequence). The CDR3 sequence is 15 residues long. The CDR3 is CSARDGRADKNIQYF.

The V and J genes are TRBV28 and TRBJ1-6. This CDR3 is 16 amino acids long. CDR1 and CDR2 from the germline V gene are MDHEN and SYDVKM. The CDR3: CASRGGSGAFNSPLHF.

The chain employs TRBV10-3 and TRBJ2-5; TCRdb gives TRBD2 as the D gene, but with no DNA this cannot be confirmed. The CDR3 is 16 residues long. The germline V gene encodes CDR1 ENHRY and CDR2 SYGVKD. CDR3 loop: CAISESLAGDEETQYF.

The gene calls are TRBV7-8 and TRBJ1-2. CDR3 length: 14 residues. The V gene's germline CDR1 is SGHVS and CDR2 FQNEAQ. CDR3 sequence reads: CASSFAGANYGYTF.

The chain's CDR3 is CASSSIAGRLFF. This sequence joins TRBV6-2 or TRBV6-3 and TRBJ2-1; TCRdb calls TRBD1, which cannot be checked without DNA. From germline, CDR1 is MNHEY and CDR2 SVGEGT. CDR3 length: 12 amino acids.